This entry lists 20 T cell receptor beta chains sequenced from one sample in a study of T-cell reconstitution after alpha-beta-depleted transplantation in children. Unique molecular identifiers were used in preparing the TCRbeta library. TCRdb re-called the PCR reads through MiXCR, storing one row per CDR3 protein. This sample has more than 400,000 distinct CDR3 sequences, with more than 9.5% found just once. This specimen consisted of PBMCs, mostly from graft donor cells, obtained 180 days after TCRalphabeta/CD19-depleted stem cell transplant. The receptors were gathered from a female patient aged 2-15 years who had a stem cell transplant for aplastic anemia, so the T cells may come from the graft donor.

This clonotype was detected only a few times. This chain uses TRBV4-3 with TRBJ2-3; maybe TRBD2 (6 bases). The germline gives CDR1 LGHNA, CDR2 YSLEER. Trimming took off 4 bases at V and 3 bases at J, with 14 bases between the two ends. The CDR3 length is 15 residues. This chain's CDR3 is CASSPTAGWTDTQYF. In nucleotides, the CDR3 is TGCGCCAGCAGCCCTACGGCGGGGTGGACAGATACGCAGTATTTT.

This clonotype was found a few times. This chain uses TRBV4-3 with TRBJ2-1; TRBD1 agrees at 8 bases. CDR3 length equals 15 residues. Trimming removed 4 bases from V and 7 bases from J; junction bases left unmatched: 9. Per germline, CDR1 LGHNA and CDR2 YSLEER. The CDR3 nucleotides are TGCGCCAGCAGCCTTGAACGGCAGGGGGCAAATGAGCAGTTCTTC. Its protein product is CASSLERQGANEQFF.

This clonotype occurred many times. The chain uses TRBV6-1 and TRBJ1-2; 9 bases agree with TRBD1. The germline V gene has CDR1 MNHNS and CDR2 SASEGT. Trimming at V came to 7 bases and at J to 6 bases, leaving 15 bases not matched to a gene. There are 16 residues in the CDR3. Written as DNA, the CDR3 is TGTGCCAGCAAAGGGGGATCCAACAGGGGGCAGGATGGCTACACCTTC. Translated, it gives CASKGGSNRGQDGYTF.

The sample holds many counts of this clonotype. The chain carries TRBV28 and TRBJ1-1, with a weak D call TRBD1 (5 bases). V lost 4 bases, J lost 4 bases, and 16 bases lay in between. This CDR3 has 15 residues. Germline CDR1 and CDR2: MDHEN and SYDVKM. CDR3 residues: CASSSRRGTLTEAFF. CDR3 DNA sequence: TGTGCCAGCAGTTCCCGCCGGGGGACTCTCACTGAAGCTTTCTTT.

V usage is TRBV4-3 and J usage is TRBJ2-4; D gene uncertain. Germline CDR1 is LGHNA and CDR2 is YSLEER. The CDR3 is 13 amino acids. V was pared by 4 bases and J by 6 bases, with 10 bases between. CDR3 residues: CASSPVDGNIQYF. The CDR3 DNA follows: TGCGCCAGCAGCCCAGTCGATGGAAACATTCAGTACTTC.

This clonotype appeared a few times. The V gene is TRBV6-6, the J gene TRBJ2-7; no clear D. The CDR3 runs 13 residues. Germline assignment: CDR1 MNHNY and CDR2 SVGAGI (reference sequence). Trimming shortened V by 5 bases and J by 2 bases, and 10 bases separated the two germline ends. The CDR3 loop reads CASSATTPYEQYV. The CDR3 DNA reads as TGTGCCAGCAGTGCGACAACTCCCTACGAGCAGTACGTC.

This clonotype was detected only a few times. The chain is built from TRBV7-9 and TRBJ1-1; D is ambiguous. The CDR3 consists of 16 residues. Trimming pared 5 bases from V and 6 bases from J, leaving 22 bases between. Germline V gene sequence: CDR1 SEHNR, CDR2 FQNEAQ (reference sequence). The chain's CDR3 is CASSPLEPVTEAEAFF. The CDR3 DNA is TGTGCCAGCAGCCCCCTGGAGCCCGTGACGGAGGCTGAAGCTTTCTTT.

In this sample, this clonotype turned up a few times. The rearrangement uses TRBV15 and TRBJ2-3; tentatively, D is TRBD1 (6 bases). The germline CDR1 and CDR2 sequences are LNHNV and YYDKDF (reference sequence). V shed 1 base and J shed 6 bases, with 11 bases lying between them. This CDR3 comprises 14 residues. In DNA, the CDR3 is TGTGCCACCAGCAGAGGCAGGACAGTCGATACGCAGTATTTT. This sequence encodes CATSRGRTVDTQYF.

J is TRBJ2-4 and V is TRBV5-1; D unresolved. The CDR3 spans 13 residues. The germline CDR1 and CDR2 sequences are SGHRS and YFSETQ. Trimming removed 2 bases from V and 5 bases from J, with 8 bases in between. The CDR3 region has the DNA TGCGCCAGCAGCTTAGGTGAACAAAACATTCAGTACTTC. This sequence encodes CASSLGEQNIQYF.

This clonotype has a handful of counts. CDR3 bases: TGCGCCAGCAGCTTGGTCCCCGGGACTAGCGGGAGGGGCAATGAGCAGTTCTTC. Encoded protein: CASSLVPGTSGRGNEQFF. The rearrangement links TRBV5-1 to TRBJ2-1; TRBD2 matches 16 bases. V lost 0 bases, J lost 6 bases, and 6 bases stayed unmatched. The germline V gene encodes CDR1 SGHRS and CDR2 YFSETQ. The CDR3 is made up of 18 amino acids.

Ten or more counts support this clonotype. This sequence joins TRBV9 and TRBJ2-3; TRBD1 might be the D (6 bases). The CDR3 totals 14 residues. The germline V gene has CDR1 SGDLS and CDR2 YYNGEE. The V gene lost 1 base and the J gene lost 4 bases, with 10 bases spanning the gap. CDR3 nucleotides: TGTGCCAGCAGCGTAACAGGGAGCCCAGATACGCAGTATTTT. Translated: CASSVTGSPDTQYF.

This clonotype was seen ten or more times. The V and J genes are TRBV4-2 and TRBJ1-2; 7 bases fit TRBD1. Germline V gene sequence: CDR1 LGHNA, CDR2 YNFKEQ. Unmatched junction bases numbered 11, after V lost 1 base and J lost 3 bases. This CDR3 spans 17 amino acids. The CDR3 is CASSQVDRGRGDYGYTF. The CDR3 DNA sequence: TGTGCCAGCAGCCAAGTGGATAGGGGCAGGGGGGACTATGGCTACACCTTC.

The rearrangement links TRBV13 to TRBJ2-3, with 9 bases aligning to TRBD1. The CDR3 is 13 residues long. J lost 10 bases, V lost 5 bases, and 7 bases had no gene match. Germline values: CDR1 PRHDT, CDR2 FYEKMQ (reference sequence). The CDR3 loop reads CASSNRGPISQYF. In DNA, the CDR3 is TGTGCCAGCAGCAACAGGGGGCCCATTTCGCAGTATTTT.

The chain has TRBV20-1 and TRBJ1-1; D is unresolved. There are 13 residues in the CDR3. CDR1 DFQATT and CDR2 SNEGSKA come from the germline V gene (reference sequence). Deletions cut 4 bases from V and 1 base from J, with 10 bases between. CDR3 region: CSAIELPNTEAFF. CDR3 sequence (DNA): TGCAGTGCTATAGAGTTGCCGAACACTGAAGCTTTCTTT.

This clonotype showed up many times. CDR3 DNA: TGTGCCACCAGCAGAGGGGGGGAAGGGGAGACCCAGTACTTC. Its translation is CATSRGGEGETQYF. This chain joins TRBV15 and TRBJ2-5; D may be TRBD2 (6 bases). Trimming took 1 base from V and 5 from J, leaving 11 bases between them. This CDR3 spans 14 amino acids. The V gene's germline CDR1 is LNHNV and CDR2 YYDKDF (reference sequence).

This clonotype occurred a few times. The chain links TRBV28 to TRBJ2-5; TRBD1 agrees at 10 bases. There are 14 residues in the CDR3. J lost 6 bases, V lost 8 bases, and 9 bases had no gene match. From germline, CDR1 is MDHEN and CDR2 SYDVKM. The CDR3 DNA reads TGTGCCAGCCGCCGGGGACAGGGGATGAAGACCCAGTACTTC. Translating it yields CASRRGQGMKTQYF.

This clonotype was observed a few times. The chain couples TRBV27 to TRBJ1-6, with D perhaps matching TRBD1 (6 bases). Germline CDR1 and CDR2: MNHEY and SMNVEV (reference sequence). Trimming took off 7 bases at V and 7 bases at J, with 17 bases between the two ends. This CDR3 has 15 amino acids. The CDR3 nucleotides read TGTGCCAGCACCCGAGGGGGAGGGCCCAATTCACCCCTCCACTTT. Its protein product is CASTRGGGPNSPLHF.

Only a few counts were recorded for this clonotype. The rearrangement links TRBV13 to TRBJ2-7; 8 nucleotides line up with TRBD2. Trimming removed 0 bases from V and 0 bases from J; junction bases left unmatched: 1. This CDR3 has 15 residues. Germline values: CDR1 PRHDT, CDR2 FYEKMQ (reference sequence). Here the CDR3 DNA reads TGTGCCAGCAGCTTAGGCGGGAGGGCCTCCTACGAGCAGTACTTC. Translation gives CASSLGGRASYEQYF.

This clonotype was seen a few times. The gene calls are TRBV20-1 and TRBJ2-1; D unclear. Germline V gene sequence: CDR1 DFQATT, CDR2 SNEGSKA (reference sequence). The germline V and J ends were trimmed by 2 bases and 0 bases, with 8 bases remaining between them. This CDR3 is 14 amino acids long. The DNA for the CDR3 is TGCAGTGCTAGAAGTCAAAGCTCCTACAATGAGCAGTTCTTC. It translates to CSARSQSSYNEQFF.

The CDR3 bases are TGTGCCAGCAGCTTATCCGAACAGCCAGCCTACGAGCAGTACTTC. Its protein is CASSLSEQPAYEQYF. This chain uses TRBV7-8 with TRBJ2-7; no clear D. The CDR3 loop spans 15 amino acids. The germline V and J ends were trimmed by 2 bases and 2 bases, with 13 bases remaining between them. The germline V gene has CDR1 SGHVS and CDR2 FQNEAQ.